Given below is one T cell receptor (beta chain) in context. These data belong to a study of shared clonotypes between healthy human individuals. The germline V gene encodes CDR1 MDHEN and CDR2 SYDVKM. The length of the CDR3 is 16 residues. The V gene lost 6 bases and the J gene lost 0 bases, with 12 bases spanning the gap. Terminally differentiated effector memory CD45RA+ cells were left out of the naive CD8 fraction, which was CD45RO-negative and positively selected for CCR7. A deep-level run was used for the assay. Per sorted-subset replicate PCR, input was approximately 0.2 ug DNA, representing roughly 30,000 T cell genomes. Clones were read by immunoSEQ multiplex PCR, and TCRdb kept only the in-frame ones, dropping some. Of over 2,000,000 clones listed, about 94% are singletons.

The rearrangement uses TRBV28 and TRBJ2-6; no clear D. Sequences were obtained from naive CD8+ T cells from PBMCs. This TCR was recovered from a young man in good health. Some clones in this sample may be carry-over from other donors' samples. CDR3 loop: CASRPHMTSGANVLTF. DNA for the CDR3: TGTGCCAGCAGGCCCCACATGACCTCTGGGGCCAACGTCCTGACTTTC.